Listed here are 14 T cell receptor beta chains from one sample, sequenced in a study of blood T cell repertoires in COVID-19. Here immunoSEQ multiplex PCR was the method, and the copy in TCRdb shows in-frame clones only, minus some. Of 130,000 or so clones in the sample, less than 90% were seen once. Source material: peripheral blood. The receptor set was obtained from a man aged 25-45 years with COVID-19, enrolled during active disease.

CDR3: CASSAPPGLYNEQFF. DNA of the CDR3: TGTGCCAGCAGCGCCCCCCCGGGTTTATACAATGAGCAGTTCTTC. This rearrangement joins TRBV9 to TRBJ2-1; D call uncertain. Trimming stripped 3 bases from V and 4 bases from J, with 14 bases between. This CDR3 has 15 residues. The germline gives CDR1 SGDLS, CDR2 YYNGEE.

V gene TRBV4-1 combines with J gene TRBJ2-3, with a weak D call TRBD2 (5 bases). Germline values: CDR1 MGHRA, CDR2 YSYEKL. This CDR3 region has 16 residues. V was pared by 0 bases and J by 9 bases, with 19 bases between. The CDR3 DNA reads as TGCGCCAGCAGCCAAGATAACAAGCGGCCCTCCCCAACGCAGTATTTT. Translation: CASSQDNKRPSPTQYF.

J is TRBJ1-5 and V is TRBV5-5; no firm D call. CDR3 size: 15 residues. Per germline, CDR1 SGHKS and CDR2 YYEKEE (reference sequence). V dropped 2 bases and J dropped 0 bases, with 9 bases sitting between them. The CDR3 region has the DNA TGTGCCAGCAGCTTAGGAGGGAATAGCAATCAGCCCCAGCATTTT. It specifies CASSLGGNSNQPQHF.

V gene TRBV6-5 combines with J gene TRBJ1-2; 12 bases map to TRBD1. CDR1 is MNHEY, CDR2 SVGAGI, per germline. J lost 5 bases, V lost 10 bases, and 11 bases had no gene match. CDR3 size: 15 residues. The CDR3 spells CAISGTGGERYGYTF. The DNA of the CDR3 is TGTGCCATCTCCGGGACAGGGGGCGAGAGGTATGGCTACACCTTC.

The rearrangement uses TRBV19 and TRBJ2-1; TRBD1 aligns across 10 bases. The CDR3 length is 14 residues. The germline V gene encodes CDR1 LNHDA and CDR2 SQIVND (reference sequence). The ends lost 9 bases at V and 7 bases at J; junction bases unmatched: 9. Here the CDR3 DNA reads TGTGCCAGCTGCCGGGACAGGGGAGCTAATGAGCAGTTCTTC. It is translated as CASCRDRGANEQFF.

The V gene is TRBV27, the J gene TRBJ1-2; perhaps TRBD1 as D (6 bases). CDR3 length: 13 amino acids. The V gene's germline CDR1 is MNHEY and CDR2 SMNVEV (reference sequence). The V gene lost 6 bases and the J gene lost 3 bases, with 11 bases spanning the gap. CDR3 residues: CASRRGGDYGYTF. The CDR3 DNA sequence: TGTGCCAGCAGGAGGGGGGGAGACTATGGCTACACCTTC.

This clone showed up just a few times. Written as DNA, the CDR3 is TGTGCCAGTAGTATAGTTTGGACAGCAGACAATCAGCCCCAGCATTTT. It is translated as CASSIVWTADNQPQHF. The chain is built from TRBV19 and TRBJ1-5, with D possibly matching TRBD1 (6 bases). Per the germline V gene, CDR1 is LNHDA and CDR2 is SQIVND (reference sequence). The CDR3 is 16 amino acids. The V and J ends lost 1 base and 3 bases respectively, with 13 bases between them.

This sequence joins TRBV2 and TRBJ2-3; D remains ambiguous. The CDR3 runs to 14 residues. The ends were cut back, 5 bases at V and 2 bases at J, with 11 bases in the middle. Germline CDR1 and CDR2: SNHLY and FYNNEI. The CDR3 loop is CASSNGLVTDTQYF. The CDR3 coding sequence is TGTGCCAGCAGTAACGGCCTAGTCACAGATACGCAGTATTTT. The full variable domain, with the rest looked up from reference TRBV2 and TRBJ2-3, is EPEVTQTPSHQVTQMGQEVILRCVPISNHLYFYWYRQILGQKVEFLVSFYNNEISEKSEIFDDQFSVERPDGSNFTLKIRSTKLEDSAMYFCASSNGLVTDTQYFGPGTRLTVL.

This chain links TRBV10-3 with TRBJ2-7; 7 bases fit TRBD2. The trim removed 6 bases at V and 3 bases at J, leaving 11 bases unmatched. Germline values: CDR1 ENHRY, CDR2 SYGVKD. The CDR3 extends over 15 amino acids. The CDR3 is CAIRDPSGGSYEQYF. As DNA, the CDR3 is TGTGCCATCAGGGACCCTAGCGGAGGCAGCTACGAGCAGTACTTC.

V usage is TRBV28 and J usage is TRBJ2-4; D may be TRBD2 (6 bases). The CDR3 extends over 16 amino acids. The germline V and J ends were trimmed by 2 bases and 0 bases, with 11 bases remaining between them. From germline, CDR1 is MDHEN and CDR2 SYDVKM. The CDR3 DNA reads TGTGCCAGCAGTTTAGGGGCGGGGTTAGCCAAAAACATTCAGTACTTC. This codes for CASSLGAGLAKNIQYF.

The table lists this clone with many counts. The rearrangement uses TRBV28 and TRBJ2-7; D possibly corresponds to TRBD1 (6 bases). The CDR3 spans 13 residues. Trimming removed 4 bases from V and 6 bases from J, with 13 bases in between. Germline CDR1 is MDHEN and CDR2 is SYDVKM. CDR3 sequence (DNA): TGTGCCAGCAGTTCCAACGAAGGGGGCGAGCAGTACTTC. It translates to CASSSNEGGEQYF.

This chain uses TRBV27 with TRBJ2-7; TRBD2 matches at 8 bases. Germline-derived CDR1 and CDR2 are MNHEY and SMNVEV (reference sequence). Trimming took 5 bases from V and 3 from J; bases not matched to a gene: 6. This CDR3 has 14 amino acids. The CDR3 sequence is CASSPRTSSYEQYF. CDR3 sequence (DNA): TGTGCCAGCAGTCCTCGGACTAGCAGCTACGAGCAGTACTTC.

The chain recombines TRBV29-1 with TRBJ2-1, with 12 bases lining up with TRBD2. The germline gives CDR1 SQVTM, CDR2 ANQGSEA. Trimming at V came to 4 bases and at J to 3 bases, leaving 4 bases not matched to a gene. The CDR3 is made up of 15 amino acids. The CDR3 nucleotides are TGCAGCGTTGCCCGGACTAGCGGGGACTACAATGAGCAGTTCTTC. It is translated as CSVARTSGDYNEQFF.

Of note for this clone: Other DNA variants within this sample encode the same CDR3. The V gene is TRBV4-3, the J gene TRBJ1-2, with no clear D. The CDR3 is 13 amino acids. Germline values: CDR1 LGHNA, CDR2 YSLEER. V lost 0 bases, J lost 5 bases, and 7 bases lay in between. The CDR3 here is CASSQDGLYGYTF. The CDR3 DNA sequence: TGCGCCAGCAGCCAAGATGGGCTATATGGCTACACCTTC.